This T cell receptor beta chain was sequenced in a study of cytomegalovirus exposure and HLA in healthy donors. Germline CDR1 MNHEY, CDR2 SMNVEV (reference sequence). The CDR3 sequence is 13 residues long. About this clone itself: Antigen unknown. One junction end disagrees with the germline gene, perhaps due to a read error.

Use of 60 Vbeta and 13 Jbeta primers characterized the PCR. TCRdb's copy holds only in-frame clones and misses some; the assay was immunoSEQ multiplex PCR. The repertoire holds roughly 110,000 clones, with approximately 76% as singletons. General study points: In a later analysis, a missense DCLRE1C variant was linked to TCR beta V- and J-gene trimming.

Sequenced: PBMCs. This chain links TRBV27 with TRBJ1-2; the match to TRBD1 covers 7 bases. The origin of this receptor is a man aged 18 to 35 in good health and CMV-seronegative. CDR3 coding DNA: TGTGCCAGCAGTCCGGACAGGCTCTATGGCTACCCCTTC. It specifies CASSPDRLYGYPF.